This T cell receptor beta chain was sequenced for a study of cytomegalovirus exposure and HLA in healthy donors. Points from the study as a whole: Cytomegalovirus-associated TCR beta chains were listed, numbering under 200. The CMV antigen specificity of a few CMV-associated chains was confirmed through in vitro analysis.

Measured with immunoSEQ multiplex PCR; TCRdb has only the in-frame clones, and not every one. In the table there are a few hundred thousand clones, 85% to 90% of which are singletons. The V segment lost 6 bases and the J segment 4 bases; nucleotides outside the gene matches: 5. The CDR3 contains 14 residues. Germline CDR1 MNHEY, CDR2 SVGAGI. This clone was seen just once. Its specificity is unknown. Sequenced sample: PBMCs. This clonotype originated in a woman aged 18 to 35 in good health and CMV-seronegative. The rearrangement uses TRBV6-5 and TRBJ1-5; TRBD1 agrees at 8 bases. In DNA, the CDR3 is TGTGCCAGCAGCGCCGGGACAGGAAATCAGCCCCAGCATTTT. As protein: CASSAGTGNQPQHF.